The 26 T cell receptor beta chains in this list originate from one sample, sequenced in a study of T cell responses to AZD1222 COVID-19 vaccine. Data came from immunoSEQ multiplex PCR; TCRdb stores just in-frame clones and leaves some out. The sample has some 140,000 clones, around 85% seen once. The specimen comprised peripheral blood, sampled 28 days after the second dose of the MenACWY control vaccine. These receptors were obtained from an adult who received the MenACWY meningococcal vaccine as a control.

This rearrangement joins TRBV5-1 to TRBJ1-1, with unresolved D. V was clipped by 4 bases and J by 0 bases, with 10 bases between them. Germline CDR1 and CDR2: SGHRS and YFSETQ. The CDR3 totals 14 residues. In nucleotides, the CDR3 is TGCGCCAGCAGCACCGGACGGCTGAACACTGAAGCTTTCTTT. Translated, it gives CASSTGRLNTEAFF.

The rearrangement uses TRBV4-3 and TRBJ2-1, with D possibly TRBD2 on 7 matching bases. The V end was cut by 0 bases, the J end by 9 bases, with 15 bases between. The CDR3 extends over 15 amino acids. The germline CDR1 and CDR2 sequences are LGHNA and YSLEER. In DNA, the CDR3 is TGCGCCAGCAGCCAAGATGGGGGGGCGCCGAGTGAGCAGTTCTTC. It is translated as CASSQDGGAPSEQFF.

This clone was counted a single time. V gene TRBV12-5 combines with J gene TRBJ2-3; 9 positions match TRBD1. V shed 0 bases, J shed 5 bases, and the junction held 6 bases outside the gene matches. The CDR3 totals 16 residues. Per the germline V gene, CDR1 is LGHNT and CDR2 is FRNRAP. The CDR3 sequence: CASGLVRTGEGDTQYF. CDR3 nucleotide sequence: TGTGCTAGTGGTTTGGTAAGGACAGGGGAGGGAGATACGCAGTATTTT.

V gene TRBV6-5 combines with J gene TRBJ1-2; 10 bases line up with TRBD1. Losses at the gene ends were 1 base for V and 6 bases for J; bases not matched to a gene: 8. CDR1 and CDR2 (germline): MNHEY, SVGAGI. The CDR3 spans 16 residues. CDR3 region: CASSYFRTGGNDGYTF. The CDR3, as DNA: TGTGCCAGCAGTTACTTCAGGACAGGGGGTAATGATGGCTACACCTTC.

The V call is TRBV27, the J call TRBJ2-7; TRBD2 agrees at 11 bases. The germline gives CDR1 MNHEY, CDR2 SMNVEV (reference sequence). Trimming at V came to 4 bases and at J to 5 bases, leaving 4 bases not matched to a gene. The CDR3 totals 14 residues. The CDR3 nucleotides are TGTGCCAGCAGTTCTAGCGGGAGGATCGACGAGCAGTACTTC. It yields the protein CASSSSGRIDEQYF.

This clone has a handful of counts. V gene TRBV5-4 combines with J gene TRBJ1-1; unclear D gene. This CDR3 spans 14 amino acids. Between the trimmed V and J ends, which lost 4 bases and 2 bases, there was a span of 12 bases. Germline V gives CDR1 SGHNT, CDR2 YYREEE (reference sequence). The CDR3 bases are TGTGCCAGCAGCCGGGGTGTCACCAACACTGAAGCTTTCTTT. Translating gives CASSRGVTNTEAFF.

The rearrangement joins TRBV11-3 to TRBJ1-2, with D unresolved. Germline V gene sequence: CDR1 SGHNT, CDR2 YENEEA. This CDR3 has 12 residues. With 5 bases removed from V and 4 bases from J, the gap between germline ends came to 8 bases. CDR3 coding DNA: TGTGCCAGCAGCGAGGGCGGCTATGGCTACACCTTC. The encoded protein is CASSEGGYGYTF. The full variable domain, rest sourced from reference TRBV11-3 and TRBJ1-2, is EAGVVQSPRYKIIEKKQPVAFWCNPISGHNTLYWYLQNLGQGPELLIRYENEEAVDDSQLPKDRFSAERLKGVDSTLKIQPAELGDSAVYLCASSEGGYGYTFGSGTRLTVV.

This chain joins TRBV19 and TRBJ2-1; 7 bases match TRBD1. V lost 6 bases and J lost 8; bases outside the gene matches: 13. CDR1 is LNHDA, CDR2 SQIVND, per germline (reference sequence). The CDR3 sequence is 15 residues long. CDR3 amino acids: CASRARQGVTYEQFF. The CDR3, as DNA: TGTGCCAGTAGAGCAAGGCAGGGGGTTACCTATGAGCAGTTCTTC.

A few counts support this clone. This chain links TRBV6-5 with TRBJ1-2; D possibly corresponds to TRBD1 (5 bases). The V gene lost 6 bases and the J gene lost 3 bases, with 14 bases spanning the gap. Germline V gene lookup returns CDR1 MNHEY and CDR2 SVGAGI. The CDR3 covers 14 residues. CDR3 nucleotides: TGTGCCAGCAGGGCAGGGTCATTTGACTATGGCTACACCTTC. Amino acids: CASRAGSFDYGYTF.

A remark on this clone: The junction does not match germline at one end; this may be a read error. The chain carries TRBV7-7 and TRBJ2-2; D unresolved. The germline gives CDR1 SSHAT, CDR2 FNYEAQ (reference sequence). This CDR3 spans 14 amino acids. The CDR3 protein is CASSLDPNTGELFF. Written as DNA, the CDR3 is TGTGCTAGCAGCTTGGACCCGAACACCGGGGAGCTGTTTTTT.

About this clone: Other DNA sequences from this sample encode an identical CDR3 as well. The chain has TRBV7-3 and TRBJ1-4, with D possibly TRBD1 on 5 matching bases. CDR1 and CDR2 (germline): SGHTA, FQGTGA. There are 13 residues in the CDR3. V was clipped by 4 bases and J by 3 bases, with 6 bases between them. CDR3 nucleotide sequence: TGTGCCAGCAGCTCAGGGCCTAATGAAAAACTGTTTTTT. As protein: CASSSGPNEKLFF.

This chain's CDR3 is CASRDRVYGYTF. The CDR3, as DNA: TGTGCCAGCAGGGACAGGGTCTATGGCTACACCTTC. The rearrangement links TRBV2 to TRBJ1-2; TRBD1 matches 8 bases. Germline trimming cut 6 bases from V and 4 bases from J; bases unmatched to any gene: 1. CDR1 and CDR2 (germline): SNHLY, FYNNEI. This CDR3 region has 12 residues.

The J gene is TRBJ2-1, the V gene TRBV27; D uncertain. With 2 bases removed from V and 9 bases from J, the gap between germline ends came to 11 bases. CDR3 length equals 13 residues. Germline CDR1 reads MNHEY; CDR2 reads SMNVEV (reference sequence). The DNA of the CDR3 is TGTGCCAGCAGTTTACCGCTCACGAGTGAGCAGTTCTTC. It yields the protein CASSLPLTSEQFF.

The genes are TRBV19 and TRBJ2-2; D is possibly TRBD2 (6 bases). The CDR3 totals 15 residues. CDR1 and CDR2 from the germline V gene are LNHDA and SQIVND (reference sequence). V dropped 10 bases and J dropped 1 base, with 16 bases sitting between them. CDR3 coding DNA: TGTGCCACCCATGTCGGAGGGGTGAACACCGGGGAGCTGTTTTTT. Its translation: CATHVGGVNTGELFF. Full variable domain (outside the CDR3, taken from reference TRBV19 and TRBJ2-2): DGGITQSPKYLFRKEGQNVTLSCEQNLNHDAMYWYRQDPGQGLRLIYYSQIVNDFQKGDIAEGYSVSREKKESFPLTVTSAQKNPTAFYLCATHVGGVNTGELFFGEGSRLTVL.

About this clone: Distinct nucleotide sequences in the sample also encode this CDR3. The rearrangement uses TRBV12-3 or TRBV12-4 and TRBJ1-2; a weak D match, TRBD1 (5 bases). Trimming removed 6 bases at V and 4 bases at J, with 12 bases between. This CDR3 has 13 amino acids. CDR3 loop: CASRPGGVYGYTF. The CDR3 bases are TGTGCCAGCAGACCCGGAGGGGTCTATGGCTACACCTTC.

The count of this clone is one. The V call is TRBV11-3, the J call TRBJ1-3; possible D gene TRBD1, 5 bases. This CDR3 has 18 residues. The V end lost 4 bases, the J end lost 3 bases, and 22 bases lay between the germline ends. Germline V gene lookup returns CDR1 SGHNT and CDR2 YENEEA. The CDR3 coding sequence is TGTGCCAGCAGCTCAACTCACCTGACAGACCCTTTTGGAAACACCATATATTTT. It codes for CASSSTHLTDPFGNTIYF.

This clone was seen once. The CDR3: CASSFLAGLNTGELFF. The CDR3 nucleotides read TGCGCCAGCAGCTTTTTGGCGGGGTTAAACACCGGGGAGCTGTTTTTT. The gene calls are TRBV5-1 and TRBJ2-2; tentatively, D is TRBD2 (6 bases). This CDR3 spans 16 amino acids. Trimming removed 2 bases from V and 2 bases from J, with 13 bases in between. Germline V lookup: CDR1 SGHRS, CDR2 YFSETQ. Supplemented by reference TRBV5-1 and TRBJ2-2, the full variable domain reads KAGVTQTPRYLIKTRGQQVTLSCSPISGHRSVSWYQQTPGQGLQFLFEYFSETQRNKGNFPGRFSGRQFSNSRSEMNVSTLELGDSALYLCASSFLAGLNTGELFFGEGSRLTVL.

In DNA form, the CDR3 reads TGTGCCAACGGACAGGGACCGCCGGACGAGCAGTACTTC. Its translation is CANGQGPPDEQYF. This rearrangement joins TRBV10-3 to TRBJ2-7; 8 positions agree with TRBD1. The ends lost 10 bases at V and 5 bases at J; junction bases unmatched: 10. The CDR3 is 13 amino acids. Germline values: CDR1 ENHRY, CDR2 SYGVKD.

The genes are TRBV21-1 and TRBJ1-5. TRBV21-1 is an annotated pseudogene. The CDR3 contains 12 residues. CDR3 region: CASSKVSQPQHF. The CDR3 nucleotides are TGTGCCAGCAGCAAAGTGAGTCAGCCCCAGCATTTT.

V gene TRBV6-5 combines with J gene TRBJ1-4; D gene ambiguous. The V gene's germline CDR1 is MNHEY and CDR2 SVGAGI. This CDR3 contains 15 residues. The V end was cut by 0 bases, the J end by 7 bases, with 12 bases between. The CDR3 region is CASSYSGLGGEKLFF. CDR3 sequence (DNA): TGTGCCAGCAGTTACTCGGGATTGGGAGGTGAAAAACTGTTTTTT.

The chain is built from TRBV18 and TRBJ1-1; no definite D call. Trimming pared 2 bases from V and 5 bases from J, leaving 12 bases between. Germline loops: CDR1 KGHSH, CDR2 LQKENI. The CDR3 is 14 amino acids. The CDR3 nucleotides read TGTGCCAGCTCACCAGAGTTAGTGGGGACTGAAGCTTTCTTT. Protein product: CASSPELVGTEAFF.

The gene calls are TRBV10-3 and TRBJ1-4; perhaps TRBD1 as D (5 bases). Trimming stripped 10 bases from V and 3 bases from J, with 12 bases between. Germline V gene lookup returns CDR1 ENHRY and CDR2 SYGVKD. The CDR3 length is 13 residues. This chain's CDR3 is CASCRGANEKLFF. Written as DNA, the CDR3 is TGTGCCAGCTGCCGGGGCGCTAATGAAAAACTGTTTTTT.

This clone was found a few times. The V gene is TRBV3-1 (or the pseudogene TRBV3-2), the J gene TRBJ2-7; D is uncertain. CDR3 length: 14 amino acids. Looked up from germline, CDR1 is LGHDT and CDR2 is YNNKEL (reference sequence). With 6 bases removed from V and 3 bases from J, the gap between germline ends came to 15 bases. The CDR3 loop is CASSPSGFLYEQYF. DNA for the CDR3: TGTGCCAGCAGTCCGTCGGGTTTTCTCTACGAGCAGTACTTC.

In this sample, this clone turned up once. This chain links TRBV5-5 with TRBJ1-2, with a possible D match to TRBD1 (6 bases). Germline lookup yields CDR1 SGHKS and CDR2 YYEKEE (reference sequence). This CDR3 has 15 amino acids. Between the trimmed V and J ends, which lost 2 bases and 0 bases, there was a span of 11 bases. The CDR3 loop is CASSFSGVANYGYTF. For the CDR3, the DNA is TGTGCCAGCAGCTTCTCAGGGGTGGCTAACTATGGCTACACCTTC.

The chain is built from TRBV7-8 and TRBJ2-7; TRBD2 matches 11 bases. There are 17 residues in the CDR3. CDR1 and CDR2 (germline): SGHVS, FQNEAQ. The V and J ends lost 4 bases and 2 bases, in that order; junction bases with no gene match: 10. This CDR3 reads CASSSSGTSGLPYEQYV. The CDR3 DNA reads TGTGCCAGCAGCTCGTCCGGGACTAGCGGACTCCCCTACGAGCAGTACGTC.

This clone was recorded once. The rearrangement links TRBV11-2 to TRBJ2-1; no reliable D call. CDR1 and CDR2 from the germline V gene are SGHAT and FQNNGV. Trimming took 3 bases from V and 6 from J, leaving 15 bases between them. The CDR3 length is 15 residues. In nucleotides, the CDR3 is TGTGCCAGCAGCTTCTCTGCGGTTACGGGCAATGAGCAGTTCTTC. Protein: CASSFSAVTGNEQFF.